The next 9 T cell receptor beta chains were all read from a single sample in a study of T cell repertoires in cytomegalovirus infection. One entry per CDR3 protein results from TCRdb running MiXCR on the reads. The sample gives some 560,000 distinct CDR3 sequences, over 35% of which show up once; 48% is in the top ten. The antigens of these receptors remain unknown. The source material was cultured PBMCs, sampled from culture after CMV antigen stimulation. Receptors originate from a human donor in good health (CMV status not recorded). Some clones in this sample may be carry-over from other donors' samples.

This clonotype appeared a few times. V gene TRBV7-2 combines with J gene TRBJ2-1; the match to TRBD2 covers 13 bases. Germline CDR1 and CDR2: SGHTA and FQGNSA. The CDR3 is made up of 16 amino acids. The V gene end was trimmed by 1 base and the J gene end by 10 bases; junction bases not matched to a gene: 7. CDR3 sequence: CASSLGTSGGPREQFF. In DNA, the CDR3 is TGTGCCAGCAGCTTAGGGACTAGCGGGGGCCCGCGGGAGCAGTTCTTC.

This chain joins TRBV6-5 and TRBJ1-2; TRBD1 might be the D (6 bases). The CDR3 length is 15 residues. Germline lookup yields CDR1 MNHEY and CDR2 SVGAGI. V was pared by 5 bases and J by 1 base, with 14 bases between. CDR3 loop: CASSGAGALNYGYTF. In nucleotides, the CDR3 is TGTGCCAGCAGTGGCGCGGGGGCTCTTAACTATGGCTACACCTTC.

This chain connects TRBV5-1 to TRBJ2-3; no reliable D call. The germline V gene has CDR1 SGHRS and CDR2 YFSETQ. Trimming removed 2 bases from V and 5 bases from J, with 12 bases in between. The CDR3 contains 14 residues. The CDR3 DNA is TGCGCCAGCAGCTTTGTTTCCTTTAGAGATACGCAGTATTTT. Translating gives CASSFVSFRDTQYF.

A few counts support this clonotype. The V gene is TRBV15, the J gene TRBJ2-7, with a weak D call TRBD1 (5 bases). V was shortened by 3 bases and J by 3 bases, with 12 bases between the two germline ends. CDR1 and CDR2 (germline): LNHNV, YYDKDF (reference sequence). The CDR3 spans 14 residues. CDR3 residues: CATSSRVGVYEQYF. The CDR3 nucleotides are TGTGCCACCAGCAGCAGGGTAGGGGTCTACGAGCAGTACTTC.

V gene TRBV18 combines with J gene TRBJ1-2, with D possibly matching TRBD1 (5 bases). CDR3 length: 15 residues. Germline V CDR1 and CDR2: KGHSH, LQKENI. Trimming took off 8 bases at V and 1 base at J, with 17 bases between the two ends. The CDR3 loop reads CASQEGTGVNYGYTF. The CDR3, as DNA: TGTGCCAGCCAGGAGGGGACCGGAGTTAACTATGGCTACACCTTC.

This clonotype occurred once. The chain is built from TRBV20-1 and TRBJ2-1, with unresolved D. V lost 1 base and J 3 bases, leaving 13 bases between the germline ends. Germline lookup yields CDR1 DFQATT and CDR2 SNEGSKA (reference sequence). The CDR3 is 15 amino acids. The CDR3 nucleotides are TGCAGTGCTAGAGCCTTGAGAGGTGACTACAATGAGCAGTTCTTC. Amino acid sequence: CSARALRGDYNEQFF.

The chain recombines TRBV7-6 with TRBJ1-6; D remains unclear. The germline V and J ends were trimmed by 2 bases and 6 bases, with 8 bases remaining between them. This CDR3 is built from 14 residues. The V gene's germline CDR1 is SGHVS and CDR2 FNYEAQ. The CDR3 loop is CASSLIEVNSPLHF. Written as DNA, the CDR3 is TGTGCCAGCAGCTTAATTGAGGTTAATTCACCCCTCCACTTT.

The chain uses TRBV6-5 and TRBJ1-1, with a weak D call TRBD1 (5 bases). V lost 7 bases and J lost 3, with 15 bases in between. CDR1 and CDR2 from the germline V gene are MNHEY and SVGAGI. The CDR3 extends over 14 amino acids. CDR3 sequence reads: CASTRERADTEAFF. The CDR3 DNA reads TGTGCCAGCACCAGGGAGAGGGCGGACACTGAAGCTTTCTTT.

The rearrangement links TRBV27 to TRBJ1-1; 7 bases line up with TRBD1. Trimming removed 6 bases from V and 1 base from J; junction bases left unmatched: 8. There are 15 residues in the CDR3. Germline V lookup: CDR1 MNHEY, CDR2 SMNVEV (reference sequence). This CDR3 reads CASRRDSVGNTEAFF. As DNA, the CDR3 is TGTGCCAGCAGGAGGGACAGTGTAGGGAACACTGAAGCTTTCTTT.